This is a list of T cell receptor beta chains from one sample in a study of CD8 T cells in ankylosing spondylitis. TCRdb re-derived calls from the 5' RACE reads in MiXCR, one entry per CDR3 protein. The sample includes some 340,000 distinct CDR3 sequences, roughly 14% of them seen just once. Specimen: blood, either unsorted or a sorted T cell fraction (not recorded which). Source of these receptors: a male donor with ankylosing spondylitis or in good health (not recorded which). Both conserved end residues are part of each CDR3. Fields, in order: clone size, D gene, V gene, J gene, CDR3 DNA, CDR3 protein. The D gene is left open where the match is weak. Clone size appears in some rows only: once, few, many, or a class for an expanded clone.

>.|.|TRBV18|TRBJ2-3
TGTGCCAGCTCAGCGACTACAGGGTGGTCAGATACGCAGTATTTT
CASSATTGWSDTQYF
>.|TRBD1|TRBV5-6|TRBJ2-7
TGTGCCAGCAGCTTGGCTGGGTGGACAGGGGGCTACGAGCAGTACTTC
CASSLAGWTGGYEQYF
>few|.|TRBV12-3/TRBV12-4|TRBJ2-5
TGTGCCAGCAGCCAAACAGACCAGGCCCCGGAGACCCAGTACTTC
CASSQTDQAPETQYF
>few|.|TRBV11-2|TRBJ2-5
TGTGCCAGCAGCTTAGGCCAGGAAGAGACCCAGTACTTC
CASSLGQEETQYF
>few|.|TRBV6-1|TRBJ2-1
TGTGCCAGCAGCCCTAGCCAAAGCGTGAAGCAGTTCTTC
CASSPSQSVKQFF
>few|.|TRBV11-2|TRBJ2-1
TGTGCCAGCAGCCCCAGAACGGGACGGGGGAGCTCCTACAATGAGCAGTTCTTC
CASSPRTGRGSSYNEQFF
>.|.|TRBV20-1|TRBJ2-3
TGCAGTGCCACGACAGGCAGCACTAGCACAGATACGCAGTATTTT
CSATTGSTSTDTQYF
>few|.|TRBV6-5|TRBJ2-2
TGTGCCAGCAGTTACTCGCTAGGGAAAGCCGGGGAGCTGTTTTTT
CASSYSLGKAGELFF
>.|TRBD1|TRBV5-1|TRBJ1-2
TGCGCCAGCAGCTTAAATCCGACAGGGGAGTATGGCTACACCTTC
CASSLNPTGEYGYTF
>few|TRBD1|TRBV30|TRBJ1-1
TGTGCCTGGAGTGTAGGGACAGGGTGGAACACTGAAGCTTTCTTT
CAWSVGTGWNTEAFF
>.|.|TRBV12-3/TRBV12-4|TRBJ1-2
TGTGCCAGCAGTGTCTCGGGATATGATGGCTACACCTTC
CASSVSGYDGYTF
>many|TRBD2|TRBV11-1|TRBJ2-1
TGTGCCAGCAGCTTATTAGCGGGGTCCTCCTACAATGAGCAGTTCTTC
CASSLLAGSSYNEQFF
>once|TRBD2|TRBV6-5|TRBJ2-5
TGTGCCAGCAGTTACGAAGCGGGGGTATTAGAGACCCAGTACTTC
CASSYEAGVLETQYF
>few|.|TRBV5-6|TRBJ1-2
TGTGCCAGCAGCTTGGCCCTCTATGGCTACACCTTC
CASSLALYGYTF
>.|TRBD2|TRBV5-6|TRBJ2-1
TGTGCCAGCAGCCGTTGGCCGGGACTAGCCTACAATGAGCAGTTCTTC
CASSRWPGLAYNEQFF
>.|TRBD1|TRBV3-1|TRBJ1-1
TGTGCCAGCAGCAGGACAGGGAGGACTGAAGCTTTCTTT
CASSRTGRTEAFF
>.|TRBD1|TRBV30|TRBJ1-1
TGTGCAACGGACAGGACGAACACTGAAGCTTTCTTT
CATDRTNTEAFF
>.|.|TRBV4-2|TRBJ1-4
TGTGCCAGCAGCCAAGACTCCCCGGAGGGGGCTAATGAAAAACTGTTTTTT
CASSQDSPEGANEKLFF
>few|.|TRBV9|TRBJ2-3
TGTGCCAGCAGCGTAGCTGGCGGAGTGATCACAGATACGCAGTATTTT
CASSVAGGVITDTQYF
>few|TRBD2|TRBV20-1|TRBJ2-1
TGCAGTGCTAGTCCCGGGGGGACCGCATACAATGAGCAGTTCTTC
CSASPGGTAYNEQFF
>.|.|TRBV3-1|TRBJ2-7
TGTGCCAGCAGCCCTCTAGGGACGGACGCAGGGGAGCAGTACTTC
CASSPLGTDAGEQYF
>few|.|TRBV5-1|TRBJ2-1
TGCGCCAGCAGCTTGGGGGGGACTTTCTATGAGCAGTTCTTC
CASSLGGTFYEQFF
>.|.|TRBV11-2|TRBJ1-1
TGTGCCAGCAGCCCTTCACAGGGTTGGGGCACTGAAGCTTTCTTT
CASSPSQGWGTEAFF
>few|TRBD2|TRBV10-3|TRBJ2-1
TGTGCCATCAATAAGGCTAGCGGGCGAAACAATGAGCAGTTCTTC
CAINKASGRNNEQFF
>.|TRBD2|TRBV20-1|TRBJ2-1
TGCAGCGCCGACGAGCGGGGGGTCTCCTACAATGAGCAGTTCTTC
CSADERGVSYNEQFF
>few|.|TRBV12-3/TRBV12-4|TRBJ1-4
TGTGCCAGCAGTTCATACACTGGCCTAAATGAAAAACTGTTTTTT
CASSSYTGLNEKLFF
>many|.|TRBV5-1|TRBJ2-7
TGCGCCAGCAGCTTGGCGGCAGGGACCTACGAGCAGTACTTC
CASSLAAGTYEQYF
>few|.|TRBV20-1|TRBJ1-6
TGCAGTGCTAGAGCAGGGGCCTATAATTCACCCCTCCACTTT
CSARAGAYNSPLHF
>many|.|TRBV6-5|TRBJ2-1
TGTGCCAGCAGTTACGGTGAGAGGGTCAATGAGCAGTTCTTC
CASSYGERVNEQFF
>.|.|TRBV13|TRBJ1-2
TGTGCCAGCAGCCCCCGAACAGGTACCACTAACTATGGCTACACCTTC
CASSPRTGTTNYGYTF
>few|TRBD1|TRBV12-3/TRBV12-4|TRBJ2-7
TGTGCCAGCAGTTTAGTTGGGACAGGGGGCTACGAGCAGTACTTC
CASSLVGTGGYEQYF
>many|.|TRBV20-1|TRBJ2-1
TGCAGTGCTAGGAGCGGGACAGACAATGAGCAGTTCTTC
CSARSGTDNEQFF
>.|.|TRBV12-3/TRBV12-4|TRBJ2-3
TGTGCCAGCCTCTGGGCAGGGGGCACAGATACGCAGTATTTT
CASLWAGGTDTQYF
>few|.|TRBV7-9|TRBJ2-1
TGTGCCAGCAGCTTAGAGTGGGTCAGCAATGAGCAGTTCTTC
CASSLEWVSNEQFF
>once|.|TRBV3-1|TRBJ1-1
TGTGCCAGCAGCCAAGTTAGGACAGAAGCTTTCTTT
CASSQVRTEAFF
>few|.|TRBV12-3/TRBV12-4|TRBJ2-7
TGTGCCAGCAGTCTCACGGGGTACTCCTACGAGCAGTACTTC
CASSLTGYSYEQYF
>many|TRBD2|TRBV6-2/TRBV6-3|TRBJ2-1
TGTGCCAGCAGACCAGGGACTAGCGGGAGGGCCCAGGAGCAGTTCTTC
CASRPGTSGRAQEQFF
>few|TRBD1|TRBV7-9|TRBJ1-6
TGTGCCAGCAGCTTAGGGACAGGGAATAATTCACCCCTCCACTTT
CASSLGTGNNSPLHF
>many|TRBD2|TRBV5-1|TRBJ2-3
TGCGCCAGCAGCCAGCGGGGTGAAACAGATACGCAGTATTTT
CASSQRGETDTQYF
>.|TRBD2|TRBV7-2|TRBJ2-5
TGTGCCAGCAGCCTCGGCGGACTAGCGGGAGCAGAGACCCAGTACTTC
CASSLGGLAGAETQYF
>few|TRBD1|TRBV12-3/TRBV12-4|TRBJ2-7
TGTGCCAGCAGTTCCAGGGACAGCCACTACGAGCAGTACTTC
CASSSRDSHYEQYF
>.|TRBD2|TRBV5-1|TRBJ2-5
TGCGCCAGCAGCTCTGATAGACTAGCGGGCCGCGGAGAGACCCAGTACTTC
CASSSDRLAGRGETQYF
>.|.|TRBV6-1|TRBJ1-1
TGTGCCAGCATTGAAGTAATCGGTTTGACTGAAGCTTTCTTT
CASIEVIGLTEAFF
>many|.|TRBV25-1|TRBJ1-4
TGTGCCAGCAGCGGGACACAAGGCGGTGAAAAACTGTTTTTT
CASSGTQGGEKLFF
>many|.|TRBV12-3/TRBV12-4|TRBJ2-2
TGTGCCAGCAGTGTAGGGACCGGGGAGCTGTTTTTT
CASSVGTGELFF
>.|TRBD2|TRBV4-2|TRBJ2-7
TGTGCCAGCAGCCCGATACTAGCGGGAGGCCCCTCGTACGAGCAGTACTTC
CASSPILAGGPSYEQYF
>.|.|TRBV12-3/TRBV12-4|TRBJ2-3
TGTGCCAGCAGTTTGAGCGGATCTAGCACAGATACGCAGTATTTT
CASSLSGSSTDTQYF
>.|TRBD1|TRBV5-5|TRBJ2-3
TGTGCCAGCAGCCCCGCGGCAGGGGGCTTTATGGATACGCAGTATTTT
CASSPAAGGFMDTQYF